This TCR beta chain was sequenced during a study of regulatory T cells in long-lasting Graves disease. Time point here: newly diagnosed GD, antithyroid drugs for less than 3 months. PBMC-derived RNA was used for the TCR library. Relying on iRepertoire HTBI primers and Arm-PCR of CDR3 regions, the team built TCR beta libraries. TCRdb independently ran MiXCR on the multiplex PCR reads; one entry per CDR3 protein. This table holds 680,000 or so distinct CDR3 sequences, roughly 15% found once. This CDR3 has 22 residues. Germline V gene sequence: CDR1 LNHDA, CDR2 SQIVND (reference sequence). The V segment lost 4 bases and the J segment 0 bases; nucleotides outside the gene matches: 19. This sample also belongs to another study, concerning T cells in Graves' hyperthyroidism and ophthalmopathy.

The sample was peripheral blood mononuclear cells (PBMCs), taken at new diagnosis, from a patient treated with antithyroid drugs. This receptor was obtained from a woman aged 25 to 39 with Graves disease. The V call is TRBV19, the J call TRBJ2-1; 12 nucleotides align to TRBD2. CDR3 residues: CASSTRGLAGGASRSSYNEQFF. In DNA, the CDR3 is TGTGCCAGTAGTACCCGCGGGCTAGCGGGAGGGGCCTCAAGGAGCTCCTACAATGAGCAGTTCTTC.